The 8 T cell receptor beta chains below were found in one sample sequenced in a study of blood T cell repertoires in COVID-19. Using immunoSEQ multiplex PCR, the repertoire was profiled, and TCRdb retains in-frame clones only, with some absent. Of roughly 200,000 clones detected, 85% to 90% appear once; the ten largest clones hold 1.5% to 2%. Material: peripheral blood. The receptors originated from a man younger than 35 with active or convalescent COVID-19.

V is TRBV19 and J is TRBJ1-5; possible D gene TRBD1, 5 bases. From germline, CDR1 is LNHDA and CDR2 SQIVND (reference sequence). Trimming shortened V by 3 bases and J by 9 bases, and 12 bases separated the two germline ends. The CDR3 contains 13 residues. This CDR3 reads CASSITPQGPQHF. In DNA form, the CDR3 reads TGTGCCAGTAGTATCACCCCGCAGGGGCCCCAGCATTTT.

The chain is built from TRBV5-1 and TRBJ1-5; the match to TRBD1 covers 9 bases. Germline CDR1 is SGHRS and CDR2 is YFSETQ. V lost 0 bases and J lost 6; bases outside the gene matches: 4. The CDR3 consists of 15 residues. The CDR3 DNA reads TGCGCCAGCAGCTTGGCAGGACAGGGGCCTCAGCCCCAGCATTTT. Residues: CASSLAGQGPQPQHF.

This chain links TRBV5-4 with TRBJ2-1; TRBD1 is a possible D gene (5 bases). The length of the CDR3 is 13 residues. Germline V gives CDR1 SGHNT, CDR2 YYREEE (reference sequence). Trimming took off 0 bases at V and 9 bases at J, with 10 bases between the two ends. CDR3 amino acids: CASSLGAGIEQFF. For the CDR3, the DNA is TGTGCCAGCAGCTTGGGGGCAGGGATTGAGCAGTTCTTC.

This chain uses TRBV6-5 with TRBJ2-5, with D possibly being TRBD2 (6 bases). Germline V gene data show CDR1 as MNHEY and CDR2 as SVGAGI. The V gene lost 0 bases and the J gene lost 4 bases, with 9 bases spanning the gap. There are 14 residues in the CDR3. CDR3 nucleotide sequence: TGTGCCAGCAGTTACTCTGGGAGGATAGAGACCCAGTACTTC. This sequence encodes CASSYSGRIETQYF.

The count of this clone is one. V is TRBV27 and J is TRBJ2-3, with D possibly matching TRBD1 (7 bases). This CDR3 contains 14 residues. CDR1 and CDR2 from the germline V gene are MNHEY and SMNVEV (reference sequence). V dropped 6 bases and J dropped 2 bases, with 12 bases sitting between them. The CDR3 nucleotides are TGTGCCAGCAGCGCGGGACAGTCCACAGATACGCAGTATTTT. Its translation is CASSAGQSTDTQYF.

This clone came up once. The rearrangement uses TRBV15 and TRBJ1-5; TRBD1 aligns across 10 bases. After removal of 1 base from V and 6 bases from J, the junction contained 0 bases not matched to a gene. This CDR3 region has 14 residues. Germline lookup yields CDR1 LNHNV and CDR2 YYDKDF (reference sequence). The CDR3 is CATSRGTGGQPQHF. DNA for the CDR3: TGTGCCACCAGCAGAGGGACAGGGGGTCAGCCCCAGCATTTT.

V is TRBV6-5 and J is TRBJ1-2; D might be TRBD1 (6 bases). Germline V gene lookup returns CDR1 MNHEY and CDR2 SVGAGI. V gave up 6 bases and J gave up 4 bases, with 15 bases separating them. The CDR3 spans 14 residues. This CDR3 reads CASRRTRTAYGYTF. DNA of the CDR3: TGTGCCAGCAGGCGAACCCGGACAGCCTATGGCTACACCTTC.

The rearrangement uses TRBV9 and TRBJ1-2, with D maybe TRBD1 (5 bases). CDR1 is SGDLS, CDR2 YYNGEE, per germline. The CDR3 is 12 residues long. V dropped 3 bases and J dropped 4 bases, with 7 bases sitting between them. CDR3 in amino acids: CASSEGIYGYTF. Here the CDR3 DNA reads TGTGCCAGCAGCGAGGGGATCTATGGCTACACCTTC.